This section outlines one T cell receptor (beta chain) sequence together with its context. It has no known antigen specificity. No much larger clone is present one base from it, and per-base qualities are unavailable. This sample stems from a study of regulatory T cells in long-lasting Graves disease (dated by TCRdb to the early 2020s). Regarding the research as a whole: Patients with newly diagnosed Graves' disease had been on antithyroid drugs for under 3 months. A total of around 35 samples underwent TCR sequencing, from around 13 patients with persistent Graves' disease and 20 patients with newly diagnosed Graves' disease. The study was registered as a clinical trial and conducted in China. This study used TCR sequencing and RNA sequencing of peripheral blood to compare persistent Graves' disease patients against newly diagnosed Graves' disease patients.

Library preparation was by multiplex PCR. Sequencing was performed on an Illumina HiSeq 4000. CDR3 regions were amplified by Arm-PCR with iRepertoire HTBI primers to construct TCR beta libraries. Before sequencing, the PCR products underwent gel purification. From the authors' description of their analysis: Gene usage analysis of CDR3 amino acid clonotypes used the 62 TRBV and approximately 13 TRBJ segments found across samples. COPE and FqMerger were used to merge the filtered high-quality paired reads into contigs. BLAST was used to align contigs to IMGT TRBV, TRBD and TRBJ reference genes, and CDR3 was defined according to IMGT. Highly expanded clones were defined as clonotypes with a frequency above 0.1%. Repertoire diversity was measured by Shannon entropy, and V-J evenness by the Gini coefficient. A clonotype found in more than one individual was treated as public. Clones were called with MiXCR by TCRdb after fastp trimmed the public reads at Q25, and only in-frame beta chains were retained. Merged by CDR3 protein, the rows form single entries marked with the most common genes and DNA. The V and J calls were not made by the authors but by TCRdb's processing. The sample table shows 530,000 or so distinct CDR3 sequences, and approximately 12% are seen once. The top ten constitute more than 8.5% of the sample.

Findings and caveats that apply to the study as a whole: Compared with newly diagnosed patients, patients with persistent Graves' disease had lower TCR Shannon entropy and fewer highly expanded clones, which suggests clonal expansion. A larger number of public clonotypes was shared among persistent patients (around 3,000) than among newly diagnosed patients (approximately 1,000). The study examined only peripheral blood because the primary lesion, thyroid tissue, could not be accessed. Sequencing and analysis were restricted to the TCR beta chain. The small sample size was acknowledged by the authors as a limitation that may reduce accuracy. TRBV28, TRBJ1-2 and TRBJ2-5 were preferentially used in persistent disease, while TRBV20-1 and TRBJ2-1 were favored in newly diagnosed disease.

CDR1 and CDR2 are read off the germline V gene as SGHTS and YDEGEE. The germline V and J ends show losses of 7 bases and 10 bases respectively, and no gene match explains 10 bases of the junction. Inclusive of the bounding cysteine and phenylalanine, the CDR3 is 14 residues long. Only the CDR3 DNA stays, 42 bases, in frame from base 1. The sample's time point label is to be understood as: newly diagnosed GD, antithyroid drugs for less than 3 months. For both TCR sequencing and RNA sequencing, RNA was extracted from PBMCs using TRIzol. Graves' disease was diagnosed according to American Thyroid Association guidelines. Patients for the study were recruited at an endocrinology department in Xi'an, China. Each patient gave 8.5 to 9.5 milliliters of peripheral blood, collected in an EDTA anticoagulant tube. Ficoll Paque Plus density gradient separation was used to isolate PBMCs, and no further T cell sorting was performed. An Agilent 2100 Bioanalyzer and agarose gel were used to check RNA quality, while a NanoDrop 2000 measured RNA concentration.

These data were also filed under a second study, of T cells in Graves' hyperthyroidism and ophthalmopathy. As that second paper reports: Stable Graves' hyperthyroidism was defined as the absence of progression to ophthalmopathy over 18 months of follow-up. The hyperthyroidism patients were between 18 and 65 years old and newly diagnosed, with a disease duration of less than 2 months. Exclusion was applied to patients with uncontrolled infections, other autoimmune diseases, pregnancy or lactation. Clinical symptoms, serum thyroxine and TRAb, thyroid ultrasound, and orbital computed tomography formed the basis for the diagnoses. For the first round of RT-PCR on the TCR CDR3, the HTBI primer set was used together with the Qiagen OneStep RT-PCR kit. Most expanded thyroid clonotypes (frequency above 0.001) were also found in blood, which suggests that blood repertoires may mirror thyroid immune responses. Ophthalmopathy was separated from stable hyperthyroidism by a 13 V-J signature model, with around 90% sensitivity and about 81% specificity obtained in cross-validation and 80%/75% obtained in testing. During validation, the model predicted progression to ophthalmopathy a median of about 5.9 months ahead of onset, with 60% to 71% sensitivity and under 85% specificity. To identify TCR V-J signatures that set the groups apart, the researchers used a discovery cohort of 95 to 100 patients, made up of roughly 45 with Graves' ophthalmopathy and 57 with stable Graves' hyperthyroidism. Whether ophthalmopathy could be predicted prospectively was tested in an independent validation cohort made up of 18 to 20 hyperthyroidism patients plus 17 patients who later progressed to ophthalmopathy. The 100 discovery patients were divided at random into training and test sets in a 7:3 ratio. In addition, the study compared T-cell repertoires in thyroid tissue and in blood from several Graves' hyperthyroidism patients. After sampling, hyperthyroidism patients received methimazole starting at 30 mg daily, and ophthalmopathy patients received high-dose intravenous methylprednisolone. Libraries were constructed in a second round of multiplex PCR, after which size selection and purification were performed. Paired-end sequencing of the libraries was performed with 100 bp reads on an Illumina HiSeq2000. SOAPnuke was used to process the raw data, removing reads that contained adapters or uncalled bases, had a mean Phred below 15, or lacked an exact match to the constant primer or identifier. High-quality paired reads were merged using COPE v1.2.5, and each unique nucleotide sequence was defined as a clonotype. MiTCR v1.1 was used to align the clonotypes against IMGT TRBV, TRBD and TRBJ reference segments. The analysis was restricted to V-J combinations with a frequency above 0.0001, which together covered 99.2% of the repertoires. A TCS score was defined as the ratio between F50 (clonal expansion) and ExV (chaos), using BLOSUM62-based TCRdist between CDR3 peptides within each V-J. Welch's t-statistics and random forest reduced approximately 520 V-J features to 13, which were used in a naive Bayes classifier (R e1071). No statistical method was used to fix the sample size in advance, and group allocation was not hidden from the investigators. The paper describes TCR Vbeta CDR3 sequencing of 120 to 150 peripheral blood samples, made up of about 40 ophthalmopathy patients, around 73 hyperthyroidism patients and 17 progressor patients.

This specimen consisted of peripheral blood mononuclear cells (PBMCs), obtained at new diagnosis, from a patient treated with antithyroid drugs. The TCR originated in a man under 40 with Graves disease. Donor details come from another sample of the same person, matched by shared clones. The chain joins TRBV5-8 to TRBJ2-2; 10 central bases correspond to TRBD2. DNA sequence: TGTGCCAGCCCCGAGATAGCGGGAGGAGAGGAGCTGTTTTTT. Translated, this is CASPEIAGGEELFF.